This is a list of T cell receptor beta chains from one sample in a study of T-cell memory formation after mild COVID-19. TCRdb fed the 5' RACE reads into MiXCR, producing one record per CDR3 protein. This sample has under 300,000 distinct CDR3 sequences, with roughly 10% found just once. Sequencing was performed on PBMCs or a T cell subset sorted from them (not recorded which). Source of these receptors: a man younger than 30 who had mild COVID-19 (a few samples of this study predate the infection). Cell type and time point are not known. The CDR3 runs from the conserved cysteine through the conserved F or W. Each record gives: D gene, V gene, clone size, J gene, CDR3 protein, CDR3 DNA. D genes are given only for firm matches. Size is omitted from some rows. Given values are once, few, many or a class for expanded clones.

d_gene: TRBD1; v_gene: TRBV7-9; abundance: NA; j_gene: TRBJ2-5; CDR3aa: CASSSGDRMQETQYF; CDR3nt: TGTGCCAGCAGCTCCGGGGACAGAATGCAAGAGACCCAGTACTTC
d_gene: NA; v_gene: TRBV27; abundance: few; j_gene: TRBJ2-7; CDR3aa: CASSLDRTHEQYF; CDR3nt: TGTGCCAGCAGTCTAGACAGGACCCACGAGCAGTACTTC
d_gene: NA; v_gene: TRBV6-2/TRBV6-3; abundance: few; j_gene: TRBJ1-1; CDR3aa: CASSYPDTNTEAFF; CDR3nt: TGTGCCAGCAGTTACCCGGACACGAACACTGAAGCTTTCTTT
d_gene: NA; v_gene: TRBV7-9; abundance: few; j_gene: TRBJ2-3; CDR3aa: CAWSRATDTQYF; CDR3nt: TGTGCCTGGTCGAGGGCCACGGATACGCAGTATTTT
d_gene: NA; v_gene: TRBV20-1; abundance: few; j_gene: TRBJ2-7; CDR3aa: CSARATYEQYF; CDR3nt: TGCAGTGCTAGGGCGACCTACGAGCAGTACTTC
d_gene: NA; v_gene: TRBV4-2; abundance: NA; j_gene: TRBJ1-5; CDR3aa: CASSPTEGEDSNQPQHF; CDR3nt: TGTGCCAGCAGCCCAACAGAGGGGGAGGATAGCAATCAGCCCCAGCATTTT
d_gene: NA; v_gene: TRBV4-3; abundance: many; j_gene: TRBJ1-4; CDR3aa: CASSQLAGRRYEKLFF; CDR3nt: TGCGCCAGCAGCCAGCTCGCGGGACGGAGATATGAAAAACTGTTTTTT
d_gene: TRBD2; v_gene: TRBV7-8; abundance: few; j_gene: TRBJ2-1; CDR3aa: CASSPGRMGGYNEQFF; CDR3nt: TGTGCCAGCAGCCCTGGACGGATGGGAGGGTACAATGAGCAGTTCTTC
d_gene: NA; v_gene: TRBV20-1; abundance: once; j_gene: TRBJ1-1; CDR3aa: CSARPGGMNTEAFF; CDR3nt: TGCAGTGCTAGACCCGGGGGGATGAACACTGAAGCTTTCTTT
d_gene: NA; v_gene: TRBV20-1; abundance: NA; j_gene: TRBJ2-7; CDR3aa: CSAATTDRYEQYF; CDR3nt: TGCAGTGCTGCTACTACTGACAGGTACGAGCAGTACTTC